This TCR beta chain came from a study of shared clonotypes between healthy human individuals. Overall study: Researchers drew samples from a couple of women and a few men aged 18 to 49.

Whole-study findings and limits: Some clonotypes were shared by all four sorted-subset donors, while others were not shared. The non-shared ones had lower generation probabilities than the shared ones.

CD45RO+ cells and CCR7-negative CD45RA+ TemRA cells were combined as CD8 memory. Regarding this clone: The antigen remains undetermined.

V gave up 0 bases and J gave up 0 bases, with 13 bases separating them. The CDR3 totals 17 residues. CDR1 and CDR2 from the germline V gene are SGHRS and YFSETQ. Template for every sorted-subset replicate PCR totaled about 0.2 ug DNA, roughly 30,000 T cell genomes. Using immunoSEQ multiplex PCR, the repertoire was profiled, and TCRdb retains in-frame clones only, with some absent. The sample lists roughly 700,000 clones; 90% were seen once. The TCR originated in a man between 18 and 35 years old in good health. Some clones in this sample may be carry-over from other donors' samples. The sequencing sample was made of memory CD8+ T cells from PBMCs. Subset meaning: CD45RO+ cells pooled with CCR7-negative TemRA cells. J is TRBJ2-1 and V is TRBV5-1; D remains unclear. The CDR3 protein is CASSLGSPQSSYNEQFF. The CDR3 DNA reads TGCGCCAGCAGCTTGGGTTCACCCCAGAGCTCCTACAATGAGCAGTTCTTC.